This TCR beta chain derives from a study of blood T cells in healthy people across ages. This clonotype was seen ten or more times. Its antigen is undetermined. Study-level findings and limits: Roughly linearly, TCR beta diversity per million T cells fell as age increased. The study lacked donor CMV status, which possibly confounded expanded clonotype changes.

PCR was performed a second time for about 7 to 11 cycles using a sample-barcoded 5' primer and a J-beta primer mix. TCRdb passed the 5' RACE reads through MiXCR, listing each CDR3 protein once. This table holds some 640,000 distinct CDR3 sequences, about 30% found once. The ends lost 6 bases at V and 0 bases at J; junction bases unmatched: 8. The CDR3 sequence is 17 residues long. Germline CDR1 reads MNHEY; CDR2 reads SMNVEV (reference sequence). Healthy Caucasians from Russia aged about 6 to 90 served as donors. The V gene is TRBV27, the J gene TRBJ2-6; 7 bases match TRBD1. The receptor was derived from a woman at least 80 years old in good health. The sample comprised blood. The CDR3 protein is CASRVRDSYSGANVLTF. DNA of the CDR3: TGTGCCAGCAGAGTCCGGGACAGCTACTCTGGGGCCAACGTCCTGACTTTC.